Below, one T cell receptor beta chain is given with its context. Its target is not known. These data come from a study of cytomegalovirus exposure and HLA in healthy donors. The study's findings and limits: Rare sequences made up most TCRs, while some public TCRs were found in many donors. Cytomegalovirus-associated TCR beta chains were listed, numbering some 150. A later analysis found first-cohort TCR clusters tended to co-occur in the 95 to 150 validation repertoires.

The CDR3 is made up of 14 amino acids. V trimming: 4 bases; J trimming: 9 bases; junction bases outside the gene matches: 6. Germline values: CDR1 MNHNS, CDR2 SASEGT. Separation from the roughly 680-subject first cohort characterized the 120-subject validation cohort, to which the donors belonged. The method was immunoSEQ multiplex PCR; TCRdb's version includes in-frame clones alone and lacks a portion of them. The sample lists fewer than 300,000 clones, 70% to 90% occurring once. The specimen sequenced was PBMCs. The chain links TRBV6-1 to TRBJ2-1; 10 nucleotides line up with TRBD2. The receptor's source is a woman under 30 in good health and CMV-seronegative. The CDR3, as DNA: TGTGCCAGCAGTGCAGCGGGAGGGCCTGTTGAGCAGTTCTTC. Encoded protein: CASSAAGGPVEQFF.